Reported below is one TCR beta chain. It lacks a known antigen. The input lacks base qualities; no much larger clone sits a single base away. The CDR3 goes from the cysteine to the phenylalanine over 15 residues. CDR3 DNA is the only sequence kept; it has 45 bases, read in frame from the first base. From the germline V gene, CDR1 is MNHEY and CDR2 is SVGAGI. Trimming removed 6 bases from V and 7 bases from J, leaving 19 bases between the germline ends. The data were taken from a study of blood T cell repertoires in COVID-19 (dated by TCRdb to the early 2020s). General notes on the study: Samples covering the acute and convalescent phases of COVID-19 were provided by collaborators in the United States, Italy and Spain. The material from the prospective study consisted of cDNA or gDNA derived from T cells, B-cell-depleted T cells, or PBMCs. Deeply sampled blood TCRbeta repertoires from subjects exposed to, actively infected with, or recovered from COVID-19 were included in the dataset. The repertoires were released in a freely available public database intended as a resource for research on the immune response to SARS-CoV-2. Samples were obtained from the ongoing ImmuneRACE study (first 160 participants) and from 1,254 subjects provided by 6 global collaborators. Sample metadata almost always included a de-identified subject ID, COVID-19 status, age in years and sex. HLA class I and class II types, where available, came from metadata supplied by the sample provider rather than from assay-based typing.

TCRbeta CDR3 regions were amplified from genomic DNA by means of the immunoSEQ Assay, a bias-controlled multiplex PCR. On the study's bioinformatics: Nucleated cell counts per sample were estimated from amplification of reference gene primers within the assay. To quantify the absolute abundance of each unique TCRbeta CDR3 rearrangement, sequence reads were collapsed and filtered. For each sample, productive Simpson clonality was calculated as the square root of Simpson's diversity index across productive rearrangements. TCRdb retrieved this table from immuneACCESS and kept in-frame rearrangements only. Not all clones are present; in checked studies, unresolved V genes account for under half, and no reason is known for the remainder. D and trimming come from the DNA, and the V and J calls and clone size come from that table. This sample has roughly 200,000 clones in its table, and roughly 90% of those were observed once. Almost 4% of the sample is held by the ten biggest clonotypes.

Participants in the prospective study were enrolled through a virtual design, were aged roughly 18 to 100 years, and lived in under 25 United States geographic areas. Cohort assignment in the prospective study relied on participant-reported clinical history from a screening survey and a study questionnaire. Each participant in the prospective study had whole blood, serum and a nasopharyngeal or oropharyngeal swab collected by mobile phlebotomists. Additional blood draws and questionnaires over an approximately two-month period could optionally be provided by prospective study participants. Blood samples from the prospective study were shipped frozen or at room temperature prior to DNA extraction. Broad study findings and their caveats: The quantity of clinical and demographic metadata differed by source and by participant and was supplied without curation.

Material: PBMCs or T cells enriched from blood (not recorded which). This receptor chain uses TRBV6-5 and TRBJ1-5; the D gene lacks a confident call. This clonotype originated in a woman aged 25 to 45 with acute COVID-19. Here is the DNA: TGTGCCAGCAGCGAGAAATTAACCCAATTCCAGCCCCAGCATTTT. Translated, it gives CASSEKLTQFQPQHF.